Below, 14 T cell receptor beta chains from the same sample are listed, as sequenced in a study of T cells in Graves' hyperthyroidism and ophthalmopathy. The CDR3 regions of TCR beta were amplified from RNA transcripts. HTBI primers were employed in a first-round RT-PCR of the TCR CDR3. TCRdb reanalysed the multiplex PCR reads using MiXCR and keeps one entry per CDR3 protein. The sample includes over 200,000 distinct CDR3 sequences, approximately 15% of them seen just once. Sequenced material: blood. The source is a woman aged 40 to 55 with Graves' hyperthyroidism that later progressed to Graves' ophthalmopathy.

This clonotype came up a few times. The chain is built from TRBV20-1 and TRBJ1-1; D not certain. Deletions cut 3 bases from V and 6 bases from J, with 11 bases between. CDR3 length: 12 amino acids. Germline CDR1 reads DFQATT; CDR2 reads SNEGSKA (reference sequence). The CDR3 DNA follows: TGCAGTGCTAGTGACGGTCTCGCTGAAGCTTTCTTT. The encoded protein is CSASDGLAEAFF.

This clonotype has only a few counts. The chain recombines TRBV12-5 with TRBJ2-3, with D possibly being TRBD1 (5 bases). The germline CDR1 and CDR2 sequences are LGHNT and FRNRAP. CDR3 length: 15 residues. V was shortened by 5 bases and J by 2 bases, with 14 bases between the two germline ends. The CDR3 DNA is TGTGCTAGTGGTATGAATATACAGGTCACAGATACGCAGTATTTT. It specifies CASGMNIQVTDTQYF. The full variable domain, completed using reference TRBV12-5 and TRBJ2-3, is DARVTQTPRHKVTEMGQEVTMRCQPILGHNTVFWYRQTMMQGLELLAYFRNRAPLDDSGMPKDRFSAEMPDATLATLKIQPSEPRDSAVYFCASGMNIQVTDTQYFGPGTRLTVL.

This clonotype was observed many times. The V and J genes are TRBV11-1 and TRBJ2-3; 9 bases are shared with TRBD1. From germline, CDR1 is SGHAT and CDR2 FQDESV (reference sequence). CDR3 size: 14 residues. Trimming cost V 6 bases and J 5 bases; bases outside gene matches: 6. The CDR3 region is CASRSTGGRDTQYF. CDR3 bases: TGTGCCAGCAGGTCCACAGGGGGCAGAGATACGCAGTATTTT.

Points on this clonotype: It may be a read error: a sequence one base away is much more abundant. The rearrangement uses TRBV10-3 and TRBJ2-1; D remains unclear. Germline V gene data show CDR1 as ENHRY and CDR2 as SYGVKD. V was clipped by 10 bases and J by 2 bases, with 12 bases between them. The CDR3 is made up of 13 amino acids. In DNA, the CDR3 is TGTGCCACCACTGGCGGTCCCTACAATGAGCAGTTCTTC. It encodes CATTGGPYNEQFF.

This clonotype was seen a few times. This chain links TRBV19 with TRBJ2-2; D possibly matches TRBD1 or TRBD2 (5 bases each). Looked up from germline, CDR1 is LNHDA and CDR2 is SQIVND (reference sequence). The CDR3 covers 18 residues. V shed 3 bases and J shed 5 bases, with 22 bases lying between them. The chain's CDR3 is CASSIGFGGTPKTGELFF. The CDR3 DNA sequence: TGTGCCAGTAGTATTGGCTTTGGTGGGACCCCTAAGACCGGGGAGCTGTTTTTT.

This clonotype was seen at least ten times. This chain links TRBV2 with TRBJ1-2; possible D gene TRBD1, 6 bases. V lost 2 bases and J 4 bases, leaving 14 bases between the germline ends. The CDR3 is made up of 15 amino acids. CDR1 SNHLY and CDR2 FYNNEI come from the germline V gene. CDR3 sequence reads: CASSEPIQGRYGYTF. The CDR3, as DNA: TGTGCCAGCAGTGAACCTATACAGGGTCGCTATGGCTACACCTTC.

The sample holds a few counts of this clonotype. The chain carries TRBV9 and TRBJ2-4; possibly TRBD1 for D (9 bases). Deletions cut 6 bases from V and 11 bases from J, with 27 bases between. This CDR3 has 16 amino acids. CDR1 and CDR2 from the germline V gene are SGDLS and YYNGEE. Here the CDR3 reads CASNRGGTGNSGVQYF. DNA of the CDR3: TGTGCCAGCAACCGGGGGGGGACAGGGAATTCTGGAGTTCAGTACTTC.

This clonotype was recorded many times. The rearrangement joins TRBV6-5 to TRBJ1-5; no definite D call. The CDR3 runs to 15 residues. Trimming removed 0 bases at V and 4 bases at J, with 10 bases between. The germline V gene has CDR1 MNHEY and CDR2 SVGAGI. CDR3 sequence reads: CASSYSYGANQPQHF. The CDR3 nucleotides are TGTGCCAGCAGTTACTCGTACGGAGCAAATCAGCCCCAGCATTTT.

This clonotype came up many times. The rearrangement links TRBV20-1 to TRBJ1-1; no clear D gene. This CDR3 is built from 11 residues. Germline V CDR1 and CDR2: DFQATT, SNEGSKA (reference sequence). V was shortened by 7 bases and J by 1 base, with 7 bases between the two germline ends. The CDR3 coding sequence is TGCAGTGTAATCCCGAACACTGAAGCTTTCTTT. It is translated as CSVIPNTEAFF.

This CDR3 reads CASSLSREDYGYTF. In nucleotides, the CDR3 is TGTGCCAGCAGTTTATCGAGGGAAGACTATGGCTACACCTTC. The chain employs TRBV27 and TRBJ1-2; D gene uncertain. The CDR3 is made up of 14 amino acids. Trimming took 0 bases from V and 3 from J, leaving 8 bases between them. In germline, CDR1 is MNHEY, CDR2 SMNVEV (reference sequence).

This clonotype was observed a handful of times. The chain combines TRBV4-1 with TRBJ2-3, with TRBD2 matching 9 bases. With 4 bases clipped from V and 0 bases from J, the junction kept 5 bases outside the gene matches. Per the germline V gene, CDR1 is MGHRA and CDR2 is YSYEKL. This CDR3 spans 16 amino acids. DNA of the CDR3: TGCGCCAGCAGCCCGACTAGCGGCACTAGCACAGATACGCAGTATTTT. It codes for CASSPTSGTSTDTQYF.

The chain joins TRBV19 to TRBJ1-1; a weak D match, TRBD1 (6 bases). Trimming stripped 4 bases from V and 6 bases from J, with 21 bases between. From germline, CDR1 is LNHDA and CDR2 SQIVND (reference sequence). CDR3 length: 16 amino acids. The CDR3 nucleotides are TGTGCCAGTAGTACCTACCTACAGGGTATAGGGGCTGAAGCTTTCTTT. Its protein product is CASSTYLQGIGAEAFF. Drawing the rest from reference TRBV19 and TRBJ1-1, the complete variable domain is DGGITQSPKYLFRKEGQNVTLSCEQNLNHDAMYWYRQDPGQGLRLIYYSQIVNDFQKGDIAEGYSVSREKKESFPLTVTSAQKNPTAFYLCASSTYLQGIGAEAFFGQGTRLTVV.

This clonotype showed up many times. V and J are TRBV2 and TRBJ2-1; possibly TRBD1 for D (6 bases). The germline CDR1 and CDR2 sequences are SNHLY and FYNNEI. V lost 8 bases and J 5 bases, leaving 16 bases between the germline ends. CDR3 length: 14 residues. CDR3 in DNA: TGTGCCAGCGCTACCATTACAGGGCACAATGAGCAGTTCTTC. The encoded protein is CASATITGHNEQFF. Variable domain in full (rest from reference TRBV2 and TRBJ2-1): EPEVTQTPSHQVTQMGQEVILRCVPISNHLYFYWYRQILGQKVEFLVSFYNNEISEKSEIFDDQFSVERPDGSNFTLKIRSTKLEDSAMYFCASATITGHNEQFFGPGTRLTVL.

This clonotype occurred many times. The chain carries TRBV5-4 and TRBJ2-5; 8 nucleotides align to TRBD1. Per germline, CDR1 SGHNT and CDR2 YYREEE (reference sequence). This CDR3 contains 15 residues. The V gene end was trimmed by 4 bases and the J gene end by 5 bases; junction bases not matched to a gene: 10. The CDR3: CASSPGQVSGETQYF. The CDR3 region has the DNA TGTGCCAGCAGCCCGGGACAGGTCAGCGGGGAGACCCAGTACTTC.